This T cell receptor beta chain was identified in a study of cytomegalovirus exposure and HLA in healthy donors. Assay used: immunoSEQ multiplex PCR; TCRdb lists only in-frame clones, some missing. The top ten clones hold about 2.8% of a sample with about 240,000 clones, approximately 87% of them seen once. The germline V gene encodes CDR1 MNHNS and CDR2 SASEGT. CDR3 length: 15 residues. Trimming left V 4 bases short and J 5 bases short, with 17 bases between. Specimen: PBMCs. The gene calls are TRBV6-1 and TRBJ2-5; TRBD1 is a possible D gene (5 bases). The source is a man aged 18 to 35 in good health and CMV-seronegative. This CDR3 reads CASSARLDSRETQYF. CDR3 nucleotides: TGTGCCAGCAGTGCCCGTCTCGACAGCAGGGAGACCCAGTACTTC.